The clone carrying this TCR beta chain was recorded many times. Its antigen is undetermined. The data originate from a study of neurological immune-mediated disorders. Points from the study as a whole: HTLV-1-associated myelopathy showed the most TCR clonal expansion; multiple sclerosis the least, below healthy controls.

The ends lost 3 bases at V and 6 bases at J; junction bases unmatched: 8. This CDR3 has 14 residues. Germline CDR1 and CDR2: MNHEY and SMNVEV (reference sequence). MiXCR, run by TCRdb on the 5' RACE reads, gives a single entry per CDR3 protein. The table shows more than 25,000 distinct CDR3 sequences, with 12% occurring only once. The group of healthy controls was made up of people who were blood bank volunteers in Maryland, USA. Unsorted libraries were generated from 2 million PBMCs. These cells had been stored in RNAlater at -80 C. The sample taken for sequencing was PBMCs. The source is a woman aged 60-75 years in good health. The chain recombines TRBV27 with TRBJ2-7; the match to TRBD1 covers 7 bases. The CDR3 region is CASSFSTGSTEQYF. CDR3 coding DNA: TGTGCCAGCAGTTTCTCGACAGGGTCGACCGAGCAGTACTTC.